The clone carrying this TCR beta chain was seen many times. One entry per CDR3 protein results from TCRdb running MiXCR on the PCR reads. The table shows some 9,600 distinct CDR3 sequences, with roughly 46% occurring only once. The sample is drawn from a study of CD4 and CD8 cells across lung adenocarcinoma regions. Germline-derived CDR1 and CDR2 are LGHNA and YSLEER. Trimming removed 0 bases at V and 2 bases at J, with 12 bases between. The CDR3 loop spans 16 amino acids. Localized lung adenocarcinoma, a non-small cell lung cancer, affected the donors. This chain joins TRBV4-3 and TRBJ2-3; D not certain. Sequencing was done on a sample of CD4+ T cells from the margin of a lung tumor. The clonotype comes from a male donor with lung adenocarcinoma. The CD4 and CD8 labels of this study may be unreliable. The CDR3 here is CASSQEGGQDTDTQYF. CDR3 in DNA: TGCGCCAGCAGCCAAGAGGGTGGGCAGGACACAGATACGCAGTATTTT.